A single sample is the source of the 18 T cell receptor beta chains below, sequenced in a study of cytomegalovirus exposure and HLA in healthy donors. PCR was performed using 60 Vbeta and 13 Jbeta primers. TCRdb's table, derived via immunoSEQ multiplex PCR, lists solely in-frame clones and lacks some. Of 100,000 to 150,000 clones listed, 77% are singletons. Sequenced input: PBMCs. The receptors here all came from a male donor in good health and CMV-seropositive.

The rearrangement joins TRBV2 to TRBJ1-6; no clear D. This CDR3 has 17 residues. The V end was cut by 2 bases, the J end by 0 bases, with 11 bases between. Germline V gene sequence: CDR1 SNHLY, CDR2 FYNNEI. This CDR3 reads CASSEWSPSSYNSPLHF. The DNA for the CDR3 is TGTGCCAGCAGTGAATGGAGCCCCAGCTCCTATAATTCACCCCTCCACTTT.

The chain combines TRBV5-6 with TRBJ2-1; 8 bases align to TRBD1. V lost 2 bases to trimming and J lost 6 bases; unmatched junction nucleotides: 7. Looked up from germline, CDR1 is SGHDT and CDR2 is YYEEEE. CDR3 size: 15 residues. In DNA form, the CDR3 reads TGTGCCAGCAGCTTCTTAGACAGGGGAGGCAATGAGCAGTTCTTC. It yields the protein CASSFLDRGGNEQFF.

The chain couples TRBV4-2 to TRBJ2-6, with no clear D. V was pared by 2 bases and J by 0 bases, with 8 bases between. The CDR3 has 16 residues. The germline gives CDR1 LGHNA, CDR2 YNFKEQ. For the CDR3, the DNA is TGTGCCAGCAGCCAACTTACAGACTCTGGGGCCAACGTCCTGACTTTC. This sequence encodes CASSQLTDSGANVLTF.

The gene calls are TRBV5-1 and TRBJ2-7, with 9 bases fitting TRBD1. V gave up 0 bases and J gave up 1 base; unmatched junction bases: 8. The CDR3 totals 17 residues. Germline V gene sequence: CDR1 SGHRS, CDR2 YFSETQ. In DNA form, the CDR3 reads TGCGCCAGCAGCTTGGCACAGGGGGCGCGGAGGTCCTACGAGCAGTACTTC. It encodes CASSLAQGARRSYEQYF.

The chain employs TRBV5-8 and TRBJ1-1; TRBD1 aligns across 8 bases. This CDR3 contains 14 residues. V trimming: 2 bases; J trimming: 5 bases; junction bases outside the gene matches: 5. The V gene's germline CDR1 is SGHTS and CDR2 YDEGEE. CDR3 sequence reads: CASSFQGAGTEAFF. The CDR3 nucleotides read TGTGCCAGCAGCTTCCAGGGGGCCGGGACTGAAGCTTTCTTT.

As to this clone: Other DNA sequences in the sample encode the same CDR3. CDR3 loop: CASSLGANSPLHF. CDR3 DNA sequence: TGTGCCAGCAGCTTGGGGGCCAATTCACCCCTCCACTTT. The V call is TRBV7-6, the J call TRBJ1-6, with D possibly being TRBD1 (6 bases). The V end lost 3 bases, the J end lost 7 bases, and 7 bases lay between the germline ends. The CDR3 covers 13 residues. Germline lookup yields CDR1 SGHVS and CDR2 FNYEAQ.

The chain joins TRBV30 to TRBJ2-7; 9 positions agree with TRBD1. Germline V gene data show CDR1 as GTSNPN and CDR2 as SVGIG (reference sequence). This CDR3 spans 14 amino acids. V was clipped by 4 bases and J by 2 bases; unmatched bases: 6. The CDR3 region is CAWNTGTGPYEQYF. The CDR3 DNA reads TGTGCCTGGAATACCGGGACAGGGCCCTACGAGCAGTACTTC. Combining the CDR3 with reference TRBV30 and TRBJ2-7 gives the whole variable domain SQTIHQWPATLVQPVGSPLSLECTVEGTSNPNLYWYRQAAGRGLQLLFYSVGIGQISSEVPQNLSASRPQDRQFILSSKKLLLSDSGFYLCAWNTGTGPYEQYFGPGTRLTVT.

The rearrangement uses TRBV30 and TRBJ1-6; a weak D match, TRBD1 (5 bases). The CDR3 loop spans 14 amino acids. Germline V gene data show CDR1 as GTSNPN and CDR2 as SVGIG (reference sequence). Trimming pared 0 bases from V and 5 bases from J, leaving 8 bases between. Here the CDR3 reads CAWSVDRNNSPLHF. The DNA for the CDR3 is TGTGCCTGGAGTGTAGACAGAAATAATTCACCCCTCCACTTT.

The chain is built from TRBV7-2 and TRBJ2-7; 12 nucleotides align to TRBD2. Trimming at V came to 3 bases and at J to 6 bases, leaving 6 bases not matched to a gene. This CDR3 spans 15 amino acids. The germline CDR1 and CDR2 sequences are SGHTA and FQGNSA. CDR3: CASSFSPGLAGEQYF. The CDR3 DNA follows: TGTGCCAGCAGCTTCTCTCCGGGACTAGCGGGCGAGCAGTACTTC.

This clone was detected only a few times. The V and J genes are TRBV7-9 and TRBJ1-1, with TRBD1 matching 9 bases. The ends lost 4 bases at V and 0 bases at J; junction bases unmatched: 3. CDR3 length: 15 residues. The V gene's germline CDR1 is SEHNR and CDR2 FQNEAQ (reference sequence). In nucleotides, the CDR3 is TGTGCCAGCAGCTCCGGGACAGGGATGAACACTGAAGCTTTCTTT. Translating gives CASSSGTGMNTEAFF.

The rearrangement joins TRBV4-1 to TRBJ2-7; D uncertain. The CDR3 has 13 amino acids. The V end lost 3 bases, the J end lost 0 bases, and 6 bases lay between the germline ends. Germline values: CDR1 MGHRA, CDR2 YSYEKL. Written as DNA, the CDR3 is TGCGCCAGCAGCCATCTATCCTCCTACGAGCAGTACTTC. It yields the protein CASSHLSSYEQYF.

CDR3 in amino acids: CASSRTDPATNEKLFF. The CDR3 DNA sequence: TGTGCCAGCTCCCGGACAGACCCTGCAACTAATGAAAAACTGTTTTTT. This sequence joins TRBV18 and TRBJ1-4, with D tentatively TRBD1 (6 bases). Trimming left V 6 bases short and J 0 bases short, with 14 bases between. This CDR3 is built from 16 residues. Looked up from germline, CDR1 is KGHSH and CDR2 is LQKENI. Using reference TRBV18 and TRBJ1-4 for the parts outside the CDR3, the full variable domain is NAGVMQNPRHLVRRRGQEARLRCSPMKGHSHVYWYRQLPEEGLKFMVYLQKENIIDESGMPKERFSAEFPKEGPSILRIQQVVRGDSAAYFCASSRTDPATNEKLFFGSGTQLSVL.

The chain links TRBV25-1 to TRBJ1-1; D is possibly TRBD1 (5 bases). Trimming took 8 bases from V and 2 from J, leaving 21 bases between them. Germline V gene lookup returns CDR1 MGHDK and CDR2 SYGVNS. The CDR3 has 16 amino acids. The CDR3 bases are TGTGCCAGCGATAGGACACAGCCGCGCGAAAACACTGAAGCTTTCTTT. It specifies CASDRTQPRENTEAFF.

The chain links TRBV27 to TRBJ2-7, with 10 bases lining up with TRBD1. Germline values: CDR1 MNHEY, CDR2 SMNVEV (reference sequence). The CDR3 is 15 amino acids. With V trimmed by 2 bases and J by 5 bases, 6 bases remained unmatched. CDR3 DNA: TGTGCCAGCAGTTTAGGGACAGGGGCTTACCACGAGCAGTACTTC. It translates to CASSLGTGAYHEQYF.

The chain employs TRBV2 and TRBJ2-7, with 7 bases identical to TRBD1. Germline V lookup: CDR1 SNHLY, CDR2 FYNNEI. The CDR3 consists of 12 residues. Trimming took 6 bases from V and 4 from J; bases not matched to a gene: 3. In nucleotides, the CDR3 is TGTGCCAGCAGCGCGACAGGGTACGAGCAGTACTTC. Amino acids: CASSATGYEQYF.

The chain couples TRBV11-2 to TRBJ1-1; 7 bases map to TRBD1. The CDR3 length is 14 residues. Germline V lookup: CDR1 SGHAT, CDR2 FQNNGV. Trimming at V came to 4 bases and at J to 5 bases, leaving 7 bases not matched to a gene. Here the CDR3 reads CASSSLTGRTEAFF. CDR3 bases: TGTGCCAGCAGCTCCCTGACAGGGAGGACTGAAGCTTTCTTT.

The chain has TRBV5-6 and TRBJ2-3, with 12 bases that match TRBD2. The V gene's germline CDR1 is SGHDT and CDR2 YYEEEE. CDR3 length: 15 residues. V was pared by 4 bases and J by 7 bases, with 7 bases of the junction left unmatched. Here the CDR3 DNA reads TGTGCCAGCAGCATCCTAGCGGGGGGGCCTAATACGCAGTATTTT. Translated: CASSILAGGPNTQYF.

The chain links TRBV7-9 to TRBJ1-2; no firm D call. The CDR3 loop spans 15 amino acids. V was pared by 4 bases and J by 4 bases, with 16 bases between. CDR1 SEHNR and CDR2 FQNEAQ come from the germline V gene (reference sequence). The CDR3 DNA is TGTGCCAGCAGCTCTATCCCTTCACAGAGCTATGGCTACACCTTC. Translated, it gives CASSSIPSQSYGYTF.